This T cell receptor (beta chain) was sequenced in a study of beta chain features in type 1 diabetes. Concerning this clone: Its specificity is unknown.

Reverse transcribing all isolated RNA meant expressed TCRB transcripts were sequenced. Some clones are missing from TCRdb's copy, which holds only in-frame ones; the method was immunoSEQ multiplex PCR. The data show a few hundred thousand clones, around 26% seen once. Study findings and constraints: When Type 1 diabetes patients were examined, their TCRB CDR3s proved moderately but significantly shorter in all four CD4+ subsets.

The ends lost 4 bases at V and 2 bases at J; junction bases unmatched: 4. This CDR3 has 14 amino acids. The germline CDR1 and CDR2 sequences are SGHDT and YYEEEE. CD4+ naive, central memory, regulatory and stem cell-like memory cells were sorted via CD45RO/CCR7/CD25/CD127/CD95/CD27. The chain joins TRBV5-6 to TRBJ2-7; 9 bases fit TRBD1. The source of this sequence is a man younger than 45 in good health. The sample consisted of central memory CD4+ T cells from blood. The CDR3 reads CASSVGQGPYEQYF. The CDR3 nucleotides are TGTGCCAGCAGCGTTGGACAGGGGCCCTACGAGCAGTACTTC.